Listed below are T cell receptor beta chains from one sample, sequenced in a study of T cell responses to AZD1222 COVID-19 vaccine. The repertoire was sequenced with immunoSEQ multiplex PCR; TCRdb's copy has only in-frame clones and lacks some. The sample has under 300,000 clones, 85% to 95% seen once. The specimen was peripheral blood, collected on day 0 of AZD1222 vaccination. The receptors were gathered from an adult in good health. Both conserved end residues are part of each CDR3. The order of the fields is V gene, CDR3 length, D gene, J gene, clone size, CDR3 DNA, CDR3 protein. The D gene is left open where the match is weak. Only part of the rows carry a size: once, few, many, or a class if the clone is expanded.

v_gene: TRBV10-2; len: 13; d_gene: TRBD1; j_gene: TRBJ1-5; abundance: NA; CDR3nt: TGCGCCAGCAGTACAGGGGGCTGGCAGCCCCAGCATTTT; CDR3aa: CASSTGGWQPQHF
v_gene: TRBV11-2; len: 14; d_gene: TRBD1; j_gene: TRBJ1-2; abundance: NA; CDR3nt: TGTGCCAGCAGCCGACAGGGGGTGGACTATGGCTACACCTTC; CDR3aa: CASSRQGVDYGYTF
v_gene: TRBV7-8; len: 12; d_gene: NA; j_gene: TRBJ1-2; abundance: NA; CDR3nt: TGTGCCAGCAGCCTCGACCGCGCTGGCTACACCTTC; CDR3aa: CASSLDRAGYTF
v_gene: TRBV10-3; len: 14; d_gene: TRBD1; j_gene: TRBJ2-1; abundance: NA; CDR3nt: TGTGCCATCAGTGAGTACAGGGGAATTGGTGAGCAGTTCTTC; CDR3aa: CAISEYRGIGEQFF
v_gene: TRBV6-5; len: 12; d_gene: NA; j_gene: TRBJ2-1; abundance: NA; CDR3nt: TGTGCCAGCAGTCGAATATACAATGAGCAGTTCTTC; CDR3aa: CASSRIYNEQFF
v_gene: TRBV28; len: 14; d_gene: NA; j_gene: TRBJ1-5; abundance: NA; CDR3nt: TGTGCCAGCAGTTTGTCCGGGGCGAATCAGCCCCAGCATTTT; CDR3aa: CASSLSGANQPQHF
v_gene: TRBV6-4; len: 15; d_gene: NA; j_gene: TRBJ1-6; abundance: NA; CDR3nt: TGTGCCAGCAGTGACCAGGCCGCTTTTAATTCACCCCTCCACTTT; CDR3aa: CASSDQAAFNSPLHF
v_gene: TRBV6-5; len: 13; d_gene: NA; j_gene: TRBJ1-5; abundance: NA; CDR3nt: TGTGCCAGCAGTTTGGCCCCCAATCAGCCCCAGCATTTT; CDR3aa: CASSLAPNQPQHF
v_gene: TRBV29-1; len: 12; d_gene: NA; j_gene: TRBJ1-1; abundance: few; CDR3nt: TGCAGCGTAGGCGGACATTCCACTGAAGCTTTCTTT; CDR3aa: CSVGGHSTEAFF
v_gene: TRBV30; len: 14; d_gene: NA; j_gene: TRBJ2-7; abundance: NA; CDR3nt: TGTGCCTGGACCGGGAGGGGGCGCTCCTACGAGCAGTACTTC; CDR3aa: CAWTGRGRSYEQYF
v_gene: TRBV7-9; len: 16; d_gene: TRBD2; j_gene: TRBJ2-5; abundance: NA; CDR3nt: TGTGCCAGCAGCTTAGTAGCGGGAGTCGTTGAGGAGACCCAGTACTTC; CDR3aa: CASSLVAGVVEETQYF
v_gene: TRBV5-1; len: 17; d_gene: NA; j_gene: TRBJ1-6; abundance: NA; CDR3nt: TGCGCCAGCAGCTCGGACAGTGGCTACTCCTATAATTCACCCCTCCACTTT; CDR3aa: CASSSDSGYSYNSPLHF
v_gene: TRBV7-9; len: 14; d_gene: NA; j_gene: TRBJ1-4; abundance: NA; CDR3nt: TGTGCCAGCAGCTTAAGGGGGGATAATGAAAAACTGTTTTTT; CDR3aa: CASSLRGDNEKLFF
v_gene: TRBV24-1; len: 15; d_gene: NA; j_gene: TRBJ2-1; abundance: NA; CDR3nt: TGTGCCACCAGTGACCAAACCAGGGATCGGAATGAGCAGTTCTTC; CDR3aa: CATSDQTRDRNEQFF
v_gene: TRBV6-5; len: 13; d_gene: TRBD1; j_gene: TRBJ2-7; abundance: NA; CDR3nt: TGTGCCAGCAGTTACTCGACAGGGAAAGAGCAGTACTTC; CDR3aa: CASSYSTGKEQYF
v_gene: TRBV5-4; len: 16; d_gene: NA; j_gene: TRBJ1-3; abundance: NA; CDR3nt: TGTGCCAGCAGCCTGGGGACACCACTCTCTGGAAACACCATATATTTT; CDR3aa: CASSLGTPLSGNTIYF
v_gene: TRBV7-8; len: 16; d_gene: NA; j_gene: TRBJ1-3; abundance: NA; CDR3nt: TGTGCCAGCAGTGCTGCTCTGGGGGCAGCTGGAAACACCATATATTTT; CDR3aa: CASSAALGAAGNTIYF
v_gene: TRBV2; len: 16; d_gene: NA; j_gene: TRBJ2-7; abundance: NA; CDR3nt: TGTGCCAGCAGTCGATCGGGTGGGACACGGAGCCACGAGCAGTACTTC; CDR3aa: CASSRSGGTRSHEQYF
v_gene: TRBV3-1/TRBV3-2; len: 13; d_gene: NA; j_gene: TRBJ1-2; abundance: few; CDR3nt: TGTGCCAGCAGCCCGGAGGGGGACTATGGCTACACCTTC; CDR3aa: CASSPEGDYGYTF
v_gene: TRBV11-2; len: 15; d_gene: NA; j_gene: TRBJ2-1; abundance: NA; CDR3nt: TGTGCCAGCAGCTTAGGACCTGGGGATTACAATGAGCAGTTCTTC; CDR3aa: CASSLGPGDYNEQFF
v_gene: TRBV4-3; len: 14; d_gene: NA; j_gene: TRBJ2-1; abundance: once; CDR3nt: TGCGCCAGCAGCCAAGATCGGGGGAACAATGAGCAGTTCTTC; CDR3aa: CASSQDRGNNEQFF
v_gene: TRBV2; len: 14; d_gene: NA; j_gene: TRBJ2-3; abundance: NA; CDR3nt: TGTGCCAGCTCTCGGACAGCTAACACAGATACGCAGTATTTT; CDR3aa: CASSRTANTDTQYF
v_gene: TRBV7-2; len: 15; d_gene: NA; j_gene: TRBJ2-3; abundance: NA; CDR3nt: TGTGCCAGCAGCCCAGACAGGTGGAGCACAGATACGCAGTATTTT; CDR3aa: CASSPDRWSTDTQYF
v_gene: TRBV19; len: 16; d_gene: TRBD2; j_gene: TRBJ2-3; abundance: once; CDR3nt: TGTGCCAGTAGTGCCTTTGGAGCGGGGGCCACAGATACGCAGTATTTT; CDR3aa: CASSAFGAGATDTQYF
v_gene: TRBV28; len: 13; d_gene: NA; j_gene: TRBJ2-7; abundance: NA; CDR3nt: TGTGCCAGCAGGTTGGACGCCACCTACGAGCAGTACTTC; CDR3aa: CASRLDATYEQYF
v_gene: TRBV28; len: 16; d_gene: NA; j_gene: TRBJ2-2; abundance: NA; CDR3nt: TGTGCCAGCAGTCCCCCCCATGGAGGAGGCACCGGGGAGCTGTTTTTT; CDR3aa: CASSPPHGGGTGELFF
v_gene: TRBV27; len: 15; d_gene: NA; j_gene: TRBJ2-7; abundance: NA; CDR3nt: TGTGCCAGCACCCCGAGCGGGACACCAATCTACGAGCAGTACTTC; CDR3aa: CASTPSGTPIYEQYF
v_gene: TRBV9; len: 16; d_gene: TRBD2; j_gene: TRBJ2-7; abundance: NA; CDR3nt: TGTGCCAGCAGCGTAGATACTAGCGGGGGACCCTACGAGCAGTACTTC; CDR3aa: CASSVDTSGGPYEQYF
v_gene: TRBV19; len: 13; d_gene: NA; j_gene: TRBJ2-1; abundance: NA; CDR3nt: TGTGCCAGTACGGCGGGGTCCTACAATGAGCAGTTCTTC; CDR3aa: CASTAGSYNEQFF
v_gene: TRBV11-2; len: 13; d_gene: NA; j_gene: TRBJ1-5; abundance: NA; CDR3nt: TGTGCCAGCAGCTTAAATAGGAATCAGCCCCAGCATTTT; CDR3aa: CASSLNRNQPQHF
v_gene: TRBV9; len: 15; d_gene: NA; j_gene: TRBJ1-1; abundance: NA; CDR3nt: TGTGCCAGCAGCGCCCTGACCCACTACTACACTGAAGCTTTCTTT; CDR3aa: CASSALTHYYTEAFF
v_gene: TRBV21-1; len: 15; d_gene: NA; j_gene: TRBJ1-4; abundance: NA; CDR3nt: TGTGCCAGCAGCAACTGCCCCGGGGGCGGTGAAAAACTGTTTTTT; CDR3aa: CASSNCPGGGEKLFF
v_gene: TRBV12-3/TRBV12-4; len: 13; d_gene: TRBD1; j_gene: TRBJ1-2; abundance: NA; CDR3nt: TGTGCCAGCAGGGAACAGGGGGACTATGGCTACACCTTC; CDR3aa: CASREQGDYGYTF
v_gene: TRBV4-2; len: 14; d_gene: TRBD1; j_gene: TRBJ2-7; abundance: NA; CDR3nt: TGTGCCAGCAGCATGACAGGGACCTCCTACGAGCAGTACTTC; CDR3aa: CASSMTGTSYEQYF
v_gene: TRBV4-1; len: 16; d_gene: NA; j_gene: TRBJ1-1; abundance: NA; CDR3nt: TGCGCCAGCAGCCAACAGGCTCGGGCGTCGGGCACTGAAGCTTTCTTT; CDR3aa: CASSQQARASGTEAFF
v_gene: TRBV5-4; len: 16; d_gene: NA; j_gene: TRBJ2-3; abundance: NA; CDR3nt: TGTGCCAGCAGCCCGGTGGGGCGGGGGCTCGGAGATACGCAGTATTTT; CDR3aa: CASSPVGRGLGDTQYF
v_gene: TRBV28; len: 14; d_gene: TRBD1; j_gene: TRBJ1-2; abundance: NA; CDR3nt: TGTGCCAGCAGTTCCGGGACAGTCCCTTATGGCTACACCTTC; CDR3aa: CASSSGTVPYGYTF
v_gene: TRBV7-2; len: 14; d_gene: NA; j_gene: TRBJ2-1; abundance: NA; CDR3nt: TGTGCCAGCAGCTCCGGGCTTTACCCCAATGAGCAGTTCTTC; CDR3aa: CASSSGLYPNEQFF
v_gene: TRBV11-3; len: 18; d_gene: NA; j_gene: TRBJ1-6; abundance: NA; CDR3nt: TGTGCCAGCAGCTTAGGTATCCAGGGTACGAGGGATAATTCACCCCTCCACTTT; CDR3aa: CASSLGIQGTRDNSPLHF
v_gene: TRBV5-8; len: 17; d_gene: NA; j_gene: TRBJ2-2; abundance: NA; CDR3nt: TGTGCCAGCAGCTTGGTGGGCACCTACCCGAACACCGGGGAGCTGTTTTTT; CDR3aa: CASSLVGTYPNTGELFF
v_gene: TRBV20-1; len: 14; d_gene: TRBD2; j_gene: TRBJ2-7; abundance: NA; CDR3nt: TGCAGTGCTAGTAGTCTAGCGGGAGTCTACGAGCAGTACTTC; CDR3aa: CSASSLAGVYEQYF